The next 14 T cell receptor beta chains were all read from a single sample in a study of blood T cell repertoires in COVID-19 (TCRdb year 2020). To prepare the library, the immunoSEQ multiplex PCR assay was applied. In TCRdb, the immuneACCESS table is reduced to in-frame sequences with V and J assigned. These tables do not hold every clone; where another copy was compared, an unresolved V gene accounts for under half, and the others remain unexplained. The sample records tens of thousands of clones, more than 75% of which are singletons. The top ten clonotypes cover roughly 14% of the sample. Sequenced sample: peripheral blood. The receptors were gathered from a woman in her 70s with acute or convalescent COVID-19.

The table lists this clone with a count of one. This chain links TRBV27 with TRBJ1-5; D is undetermined. This CDR3 comprises 13 residues. The V and J ends lost 5 bases and 5 bases respectively, with 10 bases between them. Germline loops: CDR1 MNHEY, CDR2 SMNVEV (reference sequence). CDR3 loop: CASSHGLDQPQHF. The DNA for the CDR3 is TGTGCCAGCAGTCACGGACTGGATCAGCCCCAGCATTTT.

V and J are TRBV28 and TRBJ1-1, with D unclear. The CDR3 runs to 14 residues. Germline CDR1 and CDR2: MDHEN and SYDVKM. V was pared by 4 bases and J by 0 bases, with 9 bases between. CDR3: CASSSPAVNTEAFF. CDR3 nucleotide sequence: TGTGCCAGCAGTTCCCCGGCGGTGAACACTGAAGCTTTCTTT.

This clone was picked up many times. The chain is built from TRBV19 and TRBJ1-2, with D uncertain. The CDR3 is 14 residues long. Trimming took 5 bases from V and 2 from J, leaving 12 bases between them. In germline, CDR1 is LNHDA, CDR2 SQIVND (reference sequence). Here the CDR3 DNA reads TGTGCCAGTAGTCCATCGACGGGAAACTATGGCTACACCTTC. Translation: CASSPSTGNYGYTF.

J is TRBJ2-7 and V is TRBV28; TRBD1 matches at 7 bases. The germline gives CDR1 MDHEN, CDR2 SYDVKM. The CDR3 extends over 15 amino acids. After removal of 4 bases from V and 0 bases from J, the junction contained 6 bases not matched to a gene. CDR3 in amino acids: CASSSGDRRSYEQYV. DNA of the CDR3: TGTGCCAGCAGTTCTGGGGACAGACGCTCCTACGAGCAGTACGTC.

The chain joins TRBV9 to TRBJ1-4; D perhaps matches TRBD1 (5 bases). Germline CDR1 is SGDLS and CDR2 is YYNGEE. The CDR3 covers 15 residues. V was trimmed by 0 bases and J by 3 bases, leaving 9 bases between them. CDR3 nucleotide sequence: TGTGCCAGCAGCGTAGCTGGGGCAGCTAATGAAAAACTGTTTTTT. Amino acids: CASSVAGAANEKLFF.

V gene TRBV19 combines with J gene TRBJ2-7, with 12 positions matching TRBD2. The V gene's germline CDR1 is LNHDA and CDR2 SQIVND (reference sequence). J lost 1 base, V lost 3 bases, and 1 base had no gene match. This CDR3 contains 15 residues. The CDR3 nucleotides are TGTGCCAGTAGTATTCTAGCGGGAGGGTCCTACGAGCAGTACGTC. Translated: CASSILAGGSYEQYV.

A remark on this clone: A read error may produce the germline difference seen at one junction end. CDR3 loop: CASSQLTGGWNAGELFF. CDR3 sequence (DNA): TGTGCCAGCAGCCAACTGACAGGGGGTTGGAACGCCGGGGAGCTGTTTTTT. The rearrangement joins TRBV14 to TRBJ2-2; the match to TRBD1 covers 9 bases. CDR3 length: 17 amino acids. Germline lookup yields CDR1 SGHDN and CDR2 FVKESK.

The V call is TRBV19, the J call TRBJ2-1, with D perhaps TRBD2 (6 bases). The V gene lost 2 bases and the J gene lost 4 bases, with 12 bases spanning the gap. Per germline, CDR1 LNHDA and CDR2 SQIVND (reference sequence). CDR3 length equals 15 residues. CDR3 nucleotides: TGTGCCAGTAGTATAAGGAGGGACCCATACAATGAGCAGTTCTTC. Protein sequence: CASSIRRDPYNEQFF.

In regard to this clone: Other nucleotide sequences in the sample specify the same CDR3. V gene TRBV7-2 combines with J gene TRBJ2-7; 7 bases map to TRBD2. Germline V gene sequence: CDR1 SGHTA, CDR2 FQGNSA. The CDR3 is 14 residues long. The CDR3 coding sequence is TGTGCCAGCAGTTTAGGGAGGGGAGACTACGAGCAGTACGTC. Its translation is CASSLGRGDYEQYV.

This clone occurred once. The V gene is TRBV7-6, the J gene TRBJ2-3; TRBD2 agrees at 13 bases. The V gene's germline CDR1 is SGHVS and CDR2 FNYEAQ. V lost 5 bases to trimming and J lost 3 bases; unmatched junction nucleotides: 5. The CDR3 length is 16 residues. The CDR3: CASSPGTSGETDTQYF. As DNA, the CDR3 is TGTGCCAGCAGCCCCGGGACTAGCGGGGAAACAGATACGCAGTATTTT.

V and J are TRBV27 and TRBJ1-1; unclear D gene. V was trimmed by 6 bases and J by 5 bases, leaving 19 bases between them. The CDR3 spans 15 residues. Germline loops: CDR1 MNHEY, CDR2 SMNVEV (reference sequence). DNA for the CDR3: TGTGCCAGCAGCCCCCGAGCCGGCGGGTGGACTGAAGCTTTCTTT. Encoded protein: CASSPRAGGWTEAFF.

The rearrangement uses TRBV7-9 and TRBJ1-1; the D is unclear. The V end was cut by 1 base, the J end by 1 base, with 7 bases between. This CDR3 contains 14 residues. The germline V gene has CDR1 SEHNR and CDR2 FQNEAQ (reference sequence). In DNA, the CDR3 is TGTGCCAGCAGCTTAGGGGCCGAGAACACTGAAGCTTTCTTT. Its translation is CASSLGAENTEAFF.

This chain joins TRBV5-1 and TRBJ1-3; no definite D call. There are 16 residues in the CDR3. CDR1 is SGHRS and CDR2 is YFSETQ in the germline V gene. V lost 0 bases, J lost 2 bases, and 12 bases lay in between. CDR3 bases: TGCGCCAGCAGCTTGGCCGGGGTGGCGGCTGGAAACACCATATATTTT. Translation: CASSLAGVAAGNTIYF. Full variable domain (remainder filled in from reference TRBV5-1 and TRBJ1-3): KAGVTQTPRYLIKTRGQQVTLSCSPISGHRSVSWYQQTPGQGLQFLFEYFSETQRNKGNFPGRFSGRQFSNSRSEMNVSTLELGDSALYLCASSLAGVAAGNTIYFGEGSWLTVV.

This rearrangement joins TRBV19 to TRBJ1-2, with D possibly TRBD1 on 5 matching bases. V shed 3 bases and J shed 0 bases, with 14 bases lying between them. CDR3 length equals 16 residues. The V gene's germline CDR1 is LNHDA and CDR2 SQIVND (reference sequence). The DNA for the CDR3 is TGTGCCAGTAGTATTGACCGACAGCGCGCTAACTATGGCTACACCTTC. Residues: CASSIDRQRANYGYTF.